This T cell receptor (beta chain) was sequenced during a study of T cell responses to AZD1222 COVID-19 vaccine. Across the study: Both about-4-week and about-12-week second-dose recipients were combined.

This clone occurred a few times. Its antigen is as yet unknown. Whole-study findings and limits: White British ancestry dominated among donors, who included more females, and clonal diversity was possibly underestimated. Spike as a whole was targeted by vaccine-associated CD4 TCRs, dominant at 160-218 and 743-854. Two doses of AZD1222 preceded a rise in Spike-specific TCR breadth and depth.

The assay was immunoSEQ multiplex PCR, and TCRdb's table has in-frame clones only and misses some. The sample holds some 91,000 clones, approximately 92% seen once. The CDR3 is 18 amino acids. V lost 0 bases, J lost 5 bases, and 23 bases lay in between. Germline V gives CDR1 SEHNR, CDR2 FQNEAQ (reference sequence). This TCR was sampled from an adult in good health. Here the sequenced sample was peripheral blood, taken on day 0 of AZD1222 vaccination. The rearrangement links TRBV7-9 to TRBJ2-7; D call uncertain. CDR3 coding DNA: TGTGCCAGCAGCTTAGCGTTTGAGAGGTTCAAATTTCCCGACGAGCAGTACTTC. This codes for CASSLAFERFKFPDEQYF. The variable domain in full, completed from reference TRBV7-9 and TRBJ2-7, reads DTGVSQNPRHKITKRGQNVTFRCDPISEHNRLYWYRQTLGQGPEFLTYFQNEAQLEKSRLLSDRFSAERPKGSFSTLEIQRTEQGDSAMYLCASSLAFERFKFPDEQYFGPGTRLTVT.